Presented here are 7 T cell receptor beta chains from one specimen sequenced in a study of blood T cell repertoires in COVID-19. Using immunoSEQ multiplex PCR, the repertoire was profiled, and TCRdb retains in-frame clones only, with some absent. The sample gives fewer than 200,000 clones, under 90% of which show up once; over 15% is in the top ten. Sequenced input: PBMCs or T cells enriched from blood (not recorded which). These receptors came from a man in his 60s who had recovered from COVID-19.

This clone was seen only once. The CDR3 loop is CASSELRERNQPQHF. The CDR3 bases are TGTGCCAGCAGTGAACTCAGGGAAAGGAATCAGCCCCAGCATTTT. The chain carries TRBV2 and TRBJ1-5; TRBD1 is a possible D gene (5 bases). The CDR3 totals 15 residues. CDR1 is SNHLY and CDR2 is FYNNEI in the germline V gene. Trimming removed 2 bases at V and 4 bases at J, with 12 bases between.

This clone was detected only a few times. This chain joins TRBV9 and TRBJ2-2, with D tentatively TRBD2 (7 bases). CDR1 is SGDLS, CDR2 YYNGEE, per germline. V lost 7 bases and J 2 bases, leaving 15 bases between the germline ends. There are 15 residues in the CDR3. CDR3 nucleotide sequence: TGTGCCAGCCGAAGGGAGGGGGGCAACACCGGGGAGCTGTTTTTT. Its translation is CASRREGGNTGELFF.

The CDR3 loop is CATSDSGTGHYGYTF. The CDR3 DNA sequence: TGTGCCACCAGTGATTCGGGGACAGGCCACTATGGCTACACCTTC. This chain connects TRBV24-1 to TRBJ1-2, with 8 bases matching TRBD1. With V trimmed by 2 bases and J by 3 bases, 4 bases remained unmatched. Per germline, CDR1 KGHDR and CDR2 SFDVKD. The CDR3 loop spans 15 amino acids.

The chain combines TRBV4-1 with TRBJ2-7, with a weak D call TRBD1 (6 bases). The germline CDR1 and CDR2 sequences are MGHRA and YSYEKL. The CDR3 extends over 15 amino acids. The germline V and J ends were trimmed by 5 bases and 3 bases, with 17 bases remaining between them. The CDR3 coding sequence is TGCGCCAGCAGCGATGGCCAGGGGTCCCGCTACGAGCAGTACTTC. The encoded protein is CASSDGQGSRYEQYF.

This clone has just a few counts. The chain uses TRBV5-1 and TRBJ2-5; the D gene is possibly TRBD1 (5 bases). Between the trimmed V and J ends, which lost 7 bases and 1 base, there was a span of 11 bases. In germline, CDR1 is SGHRS, CDR2 YFSETQ. This CDR3 has 13 residues. The CDR3 region has the DNA TGCGCCAGCGTAGGGGATTTCCAAGAGACCCAGTACTTC. Its protein is CASVGDFQETQYF.

The chain carries TRBV20-1 and TRBJ1-6, with 7 bases that match TRBD1. V shed 3 bases and J 10 bases; nucleotides not matched to a gene: 12. The CDR3 loop spans 15 amino acids. The germline gives CDR1 DFQATT, CDR2 SNEGSKA (reference sequence). CDR3 sequence: CSASYSGQKRSPLHF. CDR3 in DNA: TGCAGTGCTAGTTACTCGGGACAGAAACGGTCACCCCTCCACTTT.

The chain employs TRBV28 and TRBJ1-4; 9 positions match TRBD1. Trimming cost V 2 bases and J 0 bases; bases outside gene matches: 4. Germline V gene lookup returns CDR1 MDHEN and CDR2 SYDVKM. CDR3 length: 17 amino acids. The CDR3 DNA reads as TGTGCCAGCAGTTTAGGGACAGGGCGTCCAACTAATGAAAAACTGTTTTTT. It yields the protein CASSLGTGRPTNEKLFF.